This T cell receptor (beta chain) was captured by sequencing in a study of blood T cell repertoires in COVID-19. Study background: COVID-19 samples from acute and convalescent phases originated in the United States, Italy and Spain. PBMCs, B-cell-depleted T cells, or T cells provided the cDNA or gDNA that made up the material.

In the original analysis: Using reference gene primer amplification, nucleated cell counts were estimated. This table comes from immunoSEQ multiplex PCR, and its TCRdb copy is limited to in-frame clones, with some not included. The D gene and trimming were derived from the DNA, and the V and J assignments and clone size from that table. The sample consists of about 230,000 clones, more than 75% of them appearing once. Germline CDR1 and CDR2: KGHSH and LQKENI. V shed 2 bases and J 6 bases; nucleotides not matched to a gene: 9. This CDR3 has 16 residues. Patients of the Seattle cohort, enrolled during active infection, were followed longitudinally.

The chain links TRBV18 to TRBJ1-4; the match to TRBD1 covers 7 bases. The sequence derives from a man in his fifties with COVID-19, enrolled during active disease. The sequenced material came from peripheral blood. DNA of the CDR3: TGTGCCAGCTCACCAGTAGTGGGGACAGCTGATGAAAAACTGTTTTTT. Amino acids: CASSPVVGTADEKLFF.